This T cell receptor beta chain stems from a study of control samples from healthy donors and cancer patients. This clone showed up just once. Profiling relied on immunoSEQ multiplex PCR, and the TCRdb table lists in-frame clones only, not all of them. The table records some 120,000 clones, 85% to 90% of them present only once. Germline CDR1 SGHAT, CDR2 FQNNGV. Losses at the gene ends were 5 bases for V and 4 bases for J; bases not matched to a gene: 12. The CDR3 has 16 amino acids. The TCR comes from a man aged 30 to 39 in good health. Material: blood. The chain couples TRBV11-2 to TRBJ1-1; 8 nucleotides line up with TRBD1. The chain's CDR3 is CASSLNQAGGGTEAFF. CDR3 nucleotide sequence: TGTGCCAGCAGCCTCAACCAGGCAGGGGGCGGCACTGAAGCTTTCTTT.